The 9 T cell receptor beta chains listed next were all sequenced from one sample in a study of CDR3 diversity in severe acne. TCRdb itself ran the PCR reads through MiXCR, one entry per CDR3 protein. The repertoire holds about 85,000 distinct CDR3 sequences, roughly half seen once, with about a tenth in the top ten. Sequencing input: blood. The receptors originated from a male donor in good health, serving as a control.

V gene TRBV12-3 or TRBV12-4 combines with J gene TRBJ2-7, with D unresolved. This CDR3 is 14 amino acids long. Deletions cut 6 bases from V and 8 bases from J, with 20 bases between. The CDR3 coding sequence is TGTGCCAGCAGCATACTACCCGACCCCGCCAAGCAGTACTTC. Its protein is CASSILPDPAKQYF.

This clonotype was seen only a few times. The V call is TRBV18, the J call TRBJ2-7; no reliable D call. Trimming shortened V by 6 bases and J by 2 bases, and 11 bases separated the two germline ends. CDR3 size: 13 residues. The germline V gene has CDR1 KGHSH and CDR2 LQKENI. Here the CDR3 DNA reads TGTGCCAGCTCTCTTGGCGAGCCCTACGAGCAGTACTTC. This sequence encodes CASSLGEPYEQYF. Looking up the rest from reference TRBV18 and TRBJ2-7 gives the full variable domain: NAGVMQNPRHLVRRRGQEARLRCSPMKGHSHVYWYRQLPEEGLKFMVYLQKENIIDESGMPKERFSAEFPKEGPSILRIQQVVRGDSAAYFCASSLGEPYEQYFGPGTRLTVT.

Within the sample, this clonotype is medium-sized. CDR3 DNA: TGCGCCAGCAGCCAAGGATCAGCGGGAACCTCCTACGAGCAGTACTTC. This sequence encodes CASSQGSAGTSYEQYF. The rearrangement joins TRBV4-1 to TRBJ2-7; 7 bases agree with TRBD2. After removal of 1 base from V and 0 bases from J, the junction contained 6 bases not matched to a gene. The CDR3 is 16 residues long. Per the germline V gene, CDR1 is MGHRA and CDR2 is YSYEKL.

This clonotype was observed a handful of times. The chain uses TRBV7-8 and TRBJ1-6; D might be TRBD1 (6 bases). Trimming stripped 0 bases from V and 3 bases from J, with 15 bases between. The V gene's germline CDR1 is SGHVS and CDR2 FQNEAQ. The CDR3 length is 18 residues. Here the CDR3 reads CASSLAEAGALYNSPLHF. CDR3 sequence (DNA): TGTGCCAGCAGCTTAGCGGAGGCGGGGGCACTCTATAATTCACCCCTCCACTTT. Drawing the rest from reference TRBV7-8 and TRBJ1-6, the complete variable domain is GAGVSQSPRYKVAKRGQDVALRCDPISGHVSLFWYQQALGQGPEFLTYFQNEAQLDKSGLPSDRFFAERPEGSVSTLKIQRTQQEDSAVYLCASSLAEAGALYNSPLHFGNGTRLTVT.

This clonotype has at least ten counts. V is TRBV12-3 or TRBV12-4 and J is TRBJ1-4; tentative D call: TRBD1 (5 bases). The CDR3 is 13 amino acids. V lost 6 bases and J lost 5, with 10 bases in between. This CDR3 is CASSWDGNEKLFF. CDR3 sequence (DNA): TGTGCCAGCAGCTGGGACGGAAATGAAAAACTGTTTTTT.

Comment on this clonotype: The junction shows a germline mismatch at one end, possibly a read error. This sequence joins TRBV19 and TRBJ1-4; no reliable D call. Germline CDR1 and CDR2: LNHDA and SQIVND (reference sequence). The CDR3 consists of 13 residues. In nucleotides, the CDR3 is TGTGCCAATAGTTGGGCAGACGGCGAAAGACTGCTTTTT. Translation: CANSWADGERLLF.

The chain is built from TRBV11-3 and TRBJ1-2; 8 bases map to TRBD1. From germline, CDR1 is SGHNT and CDR2 YENEEA. The trim removed 5 bases at V and 7 bases at J, leaving 12 bases unmatched. This CDR3 region has 15 residues. The CDR3 loop reads CASSHRQGRDGGYTF. The CDR3, as DNA: TGTGCCAGCAGCCATAGACAGGGGCGAGATGGTGGCTACACCTTC.

This clonotype was seen a handful of times. This rearrangement joins TRBV7-2 to TRBJ1-2, with D unresolved. There are 12 residues in the CDR3. With 6 bases removed from V and 3 bases from J, the gap between germline ends came to 8 bases. Germline CDR1 SGHTA, CDR2 FQGNSA. The CDR3 bases are TGTGCCAGCAGGTCCTGGGACTATGGCTACACCTTC. Its protein product is CASRSWDYGYTF.

V and J are TRBV7-9 and TRBJ1-6, with a possible D match to TRBD1 (6 bases). V lost 1 base, J lost 7 bases, and 11 bases lay in between. The germline CDR1 and CDR2 sequences are SEHNR and FQNEAQ (reference sequence). CDR3 size: 15 residues. CDR3 nucleotides: TGTGCCAGCAGCTTAGGACGGACAGCAAATTCACCCCTCCACTTT. The encoded protein is CASSLGRTANSPLHF. Variable domain in full (rest from reference TRBV7-9 and TRBJ1-6): DTGVSQNPRHKITKRGQNVTFRCDPISEHNRLYWYRQTLGQGPEFLTYFQNEAQLEKSRLLSDRFSAERPKGSFSTLEIQRTEQGDSAMYLCASSLGRTANSPLHFGNGTRLTVT.